The source of this TCR beta chain is a study of blood T cells in healthy people across ages. For the second PCR, which ran for roughly 7 to 11 cycles, a sample-barcoded 5' primer and a J-beta primer mix were used. TCRdb recomputed calls from the 5' RACE reads with MiXCR, one row per CDR3 protein. This sample has over 1.5 million distinct CDR3 sequences, with roughly 49% found just once. There are 17 residues in the CDR3. V was clipped by 5 bases and J by 2 bases; unmatched bases: 16. Germline-derived CDR1 and CDR2 are DFQATT and SNEGSKA (reference sequence). Study-level findings and limits: Total diversity from one million sequenced T cells was likely underestimated.

Comments on this clonotype: What it binds is unknown.

Healthy Caucasians from Russia aged about 6 to 95 served as donors. Per-sample PBMC isolation yielded at least 7 million cells. Sequencing input: blood. This clonotype was sampled from a woman in her thirties or forties in good health. The rearrangement uses TRBV20-1 and TRBJ2-3; 7 bases align to TRBD2. The CDR3 spells CSAREEGRSSVTDTQYF. DNA for the CDR3: TGCAGTGCTCGGGAGGAGGGGCGAAGTAGTGTCACAGATACGCAGTATTTT.